One sample yielded the 32 T cell receptor beta chains listed below, sequenced in a study of T cells in women clearing cervical HPV infection. Assay used: immunoSEQ multiplex PCR; TCRdb lists only in-frame clones, some missing. The sample holds some 30,000 clones. Sequences were obtained from blood buffy coat. These receptors were taken from a woman between 18 and 75 years old with a cervical HPV16 infection that either progressed to CIN3+ or cleared (not recorded which).

With regard to this clone: The read gets to within 3 residues of the CDR3 end, and the germline J gene fills in the rest. The chain carries TRBV20-1 and TRBJ2-1, with D possibly TRBD2 on 7 matching bases. CDR1 is DFQATT, CDR2 SNEGSKA, per germline (reference sequence). The CDR3 has 17 residues. The V gene lost 5 bases and the J gene lost 4 bases, with 24 bases spanning the gap. Incomplete CDR3 DNA: TGCAGTGCTGCACGCCACGAGGGGGGGCATCTATACAATGAG. As protein: CSAARHEGGHLYNE. The full CDR3 is CSAARHEGGHLYNEQFF.

Details on this clone: The missing CDR3 end, 3 residues past where the read stops, is filled in from the germline J gene. The chain joins TRBV4-1 to TRBJ1-1, with D possibly matching TRBD1 (5 bases). The CDR3 loop spans 14 amino acids. V shed 1 base and J shed 5 bases, with 11 bases lying between them. Germline V gene lookup returns CDR1 MGHRA and CDR2 YSYEKL. The CDR3 sequence is CASSQGGGWTEAFF. The DNA read from the CDR3 is TGCGCCAGCAGCCAAGGGGGGGGGTGGACTGAA.

This clone counts as medium-sized by frequency. The sequenced fragment ends 3 residues before the CDR3 boundary, so the rest is inferred from the germline J gene. The V call is TRBV7-2, the J call TRBJ1-6, with a weak D call TRBD1 (6 bases). The CDR3 consists of 15 residues. Looked up from germline, CDR1 is SGHTA and CDR2 is FQGNSA. The CDR3 DNA, read in part, is TGTGCCAGCAGCTTATACGTGGGGGCCTTAATGCCC. Translated, it gives CASSLYVGALMP. The whole CDR3 sequence is CASSLYVGALMPLHF.

Points on this clone: The junction shows a germline mismatch at one end, possibly a read error. The missing CDR3 end, 3 residues past where the read stops, is filled in from the germline J gene. The chain employs TRBV7-3 and TRBJ2-1; 7 bases match TRBD2. This CDR3 spans 17 amino acids. The germline CDR1 and CDR2 sequences are SGHTA and FQGTGA. The chain's CDR3 is CPSSLTLSSGLYNEQFF. The CDR3 bases that were read are TGTCCCAGCAGCTTAACCTTGTCTAGCGGACTGTACAATGAG.

For this clone: Read coverage stops 3 residues before the CDR3 terminus; the germline J gene supplies the remainder. The chain has TRBV30 and TRBJ1-5; D unresolved. This CDR3 region has 12 residues. Trimming left V 3 bases short and J 9 bases short, with 12 bases between. The V gene's germline CDR1 is GTSNPN and CDR2 SVGIG (reference sequence). The DNA read from the CDR3 is TGTGCCTGGAGCACGGGGTATTCGCCC. This gives the protein CAWSTGYSP. The CDR3 in its entirety is CAWSTGYSPQHF.

As concerns this clone: The read ends 3 residues before the CDR3 terminus; that terminus is restored from the germline J gene. The chain uses TRBV18 and TRBJ1-1; TRBD1 matches at 7 bases. This CDR3 contains 14 residues. V lost 4 bases, J lost 3 bases, and 5 bases stayed unmatched. Germline values: CDR1 KGHSH, CDR2 LQKENI. The CDR3 sequence is CASSLGTADTEAFF. The sequenced part of the CDR3 DNA is TGTGCCAGCTCACTCGGGACAGCTGACACTGAA.

In the case of this clone: Read sequence stops 3 residues before the CDR3 end, and the germline J gene provides the missing end. The rearrangement uses TRBV5-4 and TRBJ1-3; D is undetermined. CDR1 is SGHNT and CDR2 is YYREEE in the germline V gene (reference sequence). V shed 0 bases and J shed 0 bases, with 4 bases lying between them. The CDR3 extends over 14 amino acids. The DNA read from the CDR3 is TGTGCCAGCAGCTTGGATATCTCTGGAAACACC. Residues: CASSLDISGNT. The full CDR3 protein is CASSLDISGNTIYF.

Note on this clone: The CDR3 is cut off 3 residues early in the read; its end comes from the germline J gene. The J gene is TRBJ2-3, the V gene TRBV6-2 or TRBV6-3, with 9 bases aligning to TRBD2. Trimming removed 4 bases from V and 3 bases from J; junction bases left unmatched: 5. The CDR3 extends over 15 amino acids. Germline lookup yields CDR1 MNHEY and CDR2 SVGEGT. The covered CDR3 bases are TGTGCCAGCAGTTCCTTAGCGGGAGAGACAGATACG. Translated, it gives CASSSLAGETDT. The entire CDR3 protein reads CASSSLAGETDTQYF.

As concerns this clone: The missing CDR3 end, 3 residues past where the read stops, is filled in from the germline J gene. This chain joins TRBV19 and TRBJ1-2; 7 bases are shared with TRBD1. Per germline, CDR1 LNHDA and CDR2 SQIVND (reference sequence). This CDR3 is 12 amino acids long. CDR3 protein: CASRGGTDTYTF. The covered CDR3 bases are TGTGCCAGTAGAGGGGGCACAGATACC. Variable domain in full (rest from reference TRBV19 and TRBJ1-2): DGGITQSPKYLFRKEGQNVTLSCEQNLNHDAMYWYRQDPGQGLRLIYYSQIVNDFQKGDIAEGYSVSREKKESFPLTVTSAQKNPTAFYLCASRGGTDTYTFGSGTRLTVV.

CDR3 protein: CSAPGLAGSDEQFF. The CDR3 DNA, read in part, is TGCAGTGCCCCGGGACTAGCGGGATCGGATGAG. The gene calls are TRBV20-1 and TRBJ2-1, with 13 bases identical to TRBD2. Read data end 3 residues before the CDR3 end; the end is taken from the germline J gene. Germline-derived CDR1 and CDR2 are DFQATT and SNEGSKA (reference sequence). CDR3 length: 14 residues. J gave up 8 bases and V 6 bases, and 7 bases lay outside the gene matches.

Note on this clone: The read halts 3 residues ahead of the CDR3 end, with the missing end drawn from the germline J gene. This rearrangement joins TRBV18 to TRBJ1-1; 8 nucleotides match TRBD1. Per germline, CDR1 KGHSH and CDR2 LQKENI. There are 14 residues in the CDR3. J lost 1 base, V lost 3 bases, and 1 base had no gene match. The covered CDR3 bases are TGTGCCAGCTCACCGGGACAGGAGAACACTGAA. Translation: CASSPGQENTE. The CDR3, in full, reads CASSPGQENTEAFF. Combining the CDR3 with reference TRBV18 and TRBJ1-1 gives the whole variable domain NAGVMQNPRHLVRRRGQEARLRCSPMKGHSHVYWYRQLPEEGLKFMVYLQKENIIDESGMPKERFSAEFPKEGPSILRIQQVVRGDSAAYFCASSPGQENTEAFFGQGTRLTVV.

Comment on this clone: With the read ending 3 residues before the CDR3 end, the germline J gene is used to fill in that end. This sequence joins TRBV5-1 and TRBJ2-1, with 7 bases that match TRBD2. The J segment lost 3 bases and the V segment lost 0 bases, leaving 9 bases of the junction unmatched. Per germline, CDR1 SGHRS and CDR2 YFSETQ. CDR3 size: 17 residues. Partial CDR3 DNA: TGCGCCAGCAGCTTGGCCCGCGCGGGAGAAGACTACAATGAG. Residues: CASSLARAGEDYNE. The whole CDR3 protein is CASSLARAGEDYNEQFF.

The covered CDR3 bases are TGTGCCAGCTCAACAAAAACAGGGATAGGCAATCAGCCC. It translates to CASSTKTGIGNQP. The CDR3 in full is CASSTKTGIGNQPQHF. V usage is TRBV18 and J usage is TRBJ1-5, with D possibly TRBD1 on 6 matching bases. The read finishes 3 residues shy of the CDR3 end, and the germline J gene is used to complete it. Per the germline V gene, CDR1 is KGHSH and CDR2 is LQKENI. Trimming removed 5 bases from V and 2 bases from J, with 16 bases in between. The CDR3 loop spans 16 amino acids.

Concerning this clone itself: From the germline J gene comes the end of the CDR3, since the read stops 3 residues before it. The chain carries TRBV5-1 and TRBJ2-7, with D possibly TRBD2 on 6 matching bases. V lost 0 bases to trimming and J lost 2 bases, with 15 bases between them. This CDR3 spans 16 amino acids. Germline V gene sequence: CDR1 SGHRS, CDR2 YFSETQ. This CDR3 is CASSLVMAGRTYEQYF. Partial CDR3 DNA: TGCGCCAGCAGCTTGGTAATGGCGGGAAGAACCTACGAG.

The CDR3 region is CASSGQPTYEQYF. CDR3 bases read: TGTGCCAGCAGTGGACAGCCCACCTACGAG. The V call is TRBV6-1, the J call TRBJ2-7; D may be TRBD1 (5 bases). The CDR3 is cut off 3 residues early in the read; its end comes from the germline J gene. CDR1 and CDR2 (germline): MNHNS, SASEGT. The CDR3 extends over 13 amino acids. Trimming left V 4 bases short and J 2 bases short, with 9 bases between.

About this clone: The read terminates 3 residues before the CDR3 end, so the remaining end is supplied by the germline J gene. V usage is TRBV29-1 and J usage is TRBJ2-3; D is possibly TRBD2 (5 bases). V lost 6 bases, J lost 6 bases, and 10 bases lay in between. Germline V gene lookup returns CDR1 SQVTM and CDR2 ANQGSEA. CDR3 size: 11 residues. CDR3 DNA (partial): TGCAGCGTACCTACTAGGGATACG. Translated, it gives CSVPTRDT. The CDR3 as a whole reads CSVPTRDTQYF.

As for this clone: The read ends 3 residues early relative to the CDR3; the germline J gene fills the gap. This chain links TRBV14 with TRBJ2-7; no clear D gene. V was shortened by 0 bases and J by 0 bases, with 9 bases between the two germline ends. Germline lookup yields CDR1 SGHDN and CDR2 FVKESK. This CDR3 spans 15 amino acids. The sequenced CDR3 bases are TGTGCCAGCAGCCAAGAGCACATGCCCTCCTACGAG. It encodes CASSQEHMPSYE. In full, the CDR3 is CASSQEHMPSYEQYF.

A word on this clone: The CDR3 goes on 3 residues after the read ends, and that part is filled in from the germline J gene. The J gene is TRBJ2-2, the V gene TRBV28; D is unclear. Germline values: CDR1 MDHEN, CDR2 SYDVKM. V lost 2 bases to trimming and J lost 5 bases, with 9 bases between them. The CDR3 runs to 14 residues. The covered CDR3 bases are TGTGCCAGCAGTTTAAAGGCGGAGACCGGGGAG. The encoded protein is CASSLKAETGE. The entire CDR3 sequence reads CASSLKAETGELFF.

The CDR3 sequence is CASSSGQGRADTQYF. The part of the CDR3 DNA that was read is TGTGCCAGCAGTTCCGGACAGGGGAGGGCAGATACG. The chain carries TRBV6-2 or TRBV6-3 and TRBJ2-3, with 9 nucleotides matching TRBD1. From the germline J gene comes the end of the CDR3, since the read stops 3 residues before it. There are 15 residues in the CDR3. CDR1 and CDR2 (germline): MNHEY, SVGEGT. Germline trimming cut 4 bases from V and 4 bases from J; bases unmatched to any gene: 6.

As for this clone: The sequenced fragment ends 3 residues before the CDR3 boundary, so the rest is inferred from the germline J gene. This chain uses TRBV7-2 with TRBJ2-7, with D possibly matching TRBD2 (5 bases). The CDR3 consists of 18 residues. V was trimmed by 0 bases and J by 0 bases, leaving 18 bases between them. The germline V gene encodes CDR1 SGHTA and CDR2 FQGNSA. Incomplete CDR3 DNA: TGTGCCAGCAGCTTAGCCCTTAGAGGGCCACGAAGCTCCTACGAG. This gives the protein CASSLALRGPRSSYE. The whole CDR3 sequence is CASSLALRGPRSSYEQYF.

Note on this clone: The CDR3 goes on 3 residues after the read ends, and that part is filled in from the germline J gene. J is TRBJ1-1 and V is TRBV19; D is ambiguous. Germline V gene data show CDR1 as LNHDA and CDR2 as SQIVND (reference sequence). The CDR3 spans 13 residues. V was trimmed by 7 bases and J by 3 bases, leaving 12 bases between them. The sequenced part of the CDR3 DNA is TGTGCCAGTAACCACATGGTTTACACTGAA. Translating gives CASNHMVYTE. The whole CDR3 reads CASNHMVYTEAFF.

Turning to this clone: Read coverage stops 3 residues before the CDR3 terminus; the germline J gene supplies the remainder. The chain carries TRBV30 and TRBJ2-2; no clear D gene. The germline V and J ends were trimmed by 2 bases and 2 bases, with 6 bases remaining between them. From germline, CDR1 is GTSNPN and CDR2 SVGIG (reference sequence). The CDR3 spans 13 residues. This chain's CDR3 is CAWSLTNTGELFF. The sequenced CDR3 bases are TGTGCCTGGAGTCTAACTAACACCGGGGAG.

Turning to this clone: The read comes to an end 3 residues before the CDR3 does, leaving the germline J gene to fill in the end. The chain links TRBV28 to TRBJ2-7; 10 bases agree with TRBD1. J gave up 4 bases and V 4 bases, and 7 bases lay outside the gene matches. The CDR3 contains 15 residues. Per the germline V gene, CDR1 is MDHEN and CDR2 is SYDVKM. CDR3 DNA (partial): TGTGCCAGCAGTTCCCCCGGGACAGGGGTGTACGAG. It specifies CASSSPGTGVYE. The full CDR3 protein is CASSSPGTGVYEQYF.

A note on this clone: The read is 3 residues too short to cover the CDR3 end, so that end is filled in from the germline J gene. This chain connects TRBV5-1 to TRBJ2-5, with TRBD2 identical over 8 bases. The germline V gene has CDR1 SGHRS and CDR2 YFSETQ. V lost 4 bases to trimming and J lost 6 bases; unmatched junction nucleotides: 8. The CDR3 length is 14 residues. This chain's CDR3 is CASSPGLDKQTQYF. The DNA read from the CDR3 is TGCGCCAGCAGCCCGGGACTAGATAAGCAGACC.

As regards this clone: The observed sequence ends 3 residues before the CDR3 terminus, with the missing tail filled in from the germline J gene. The chain carries TRBV6-1 and TRBJ2-5; TRBD1 agrees at 7 bases. The germline CDR1 and CDR2 sequences are MNHNS and SASEGT. The CDR3 contains 15 residues. J gave up 5 bases and V 4 bases, and 10 bases lay outside the gene matches. The CDR3 sequence: CASSAARGFGETQYF. Partial CDR3 DNA: TGTGCCAGCAGTGCAGCCAGGGGGTTCGGGGAGACC.

On this clone itself: The CDR3 end is not reached by the read, which stops 3 residues before it; the germline J gene fills it in. This chain joins TRBV7-9 and TRBJ2-7; D remains ambiguous. V lost 5 bases, J lost 2 bases, and 7 bases lay in between. This CDR3 spans 12 amino acids. Germline lookup yields CDR1 SEHNR and CDR2 FQNEAQ (reference sequence). The DNA read from the CDR3 is TGTGCCAGCAGCATCGCGACCTACGAG. Residues: CASSIATYE. The CDR3 as a whole reads CASSIATYEQYF.

In regard to this clone: Coverage ceases 3 residues before the CDR3 finishes, and the germline J gene fills in the end. This sequence joins TRBV5-4 and TRBJ2-3, with D tentatively TRBD1 (5 bases). The V and J ends lost 2 bases and 3 bases respectively, with 7 bases between them. Per germline, CDR1 SGHNT and CDR2 YYREEE (reference sequence). There are 13 residues in the CDR3. The CDR3 DNA, read in part, is TGTGCCAGCAGCTTTTCAGGGACAGATACG. Translation: CASSFSGTDT. The complete CDR3 reads CASSFSGTDTQYF.

In regard to this clone: The CDR3 end lies 3 residues beyond the end of the read and is filled in from the germline J gene. This chain uses TRBV6-2 or TRBV6-3 with TRBJ2-1; 7 nucleotides align to TRBD2. Trimming took 5 bases from V and 6 from J; bases not matched to a gene: 13. The CDR3 is made up of 16 amino acids. Germline V gene lookup returns CDR1 MNHEY and CDR2 SVGEGT. CDR3 DNA (partial): TGTGCCAGCAGTCCCGGCGGGAGACATGTATTCAATGAG. This encodes CASSPGGRHVFNE. The whole CDR3 protein is CASSPGGRHVFNEQFF.

With respect to this clone: The read stops 3 residues short of the end of the CDR3; the missing end is completed from the germline J gene. J is TRBJ2-1 and V is TRBV6-1, with 8 bases identical to TRBD2. Per germline, CDR1 MNHNS and CDR2 SASEGT. The trim removed 0 bases at V and 4 bases at J, leaving 2 bases unmatched. The CDR3 sequence is 15 residues long. This CDR3 reads CASSEASGVYNEQFF. Partial CDR3 DNA: TGTGCCAGCAGTGAAGCTAGCGGGGTATACAATGAG.

Comments on this clone: The CDR3 end falls 3 residues outside the read, so it is completed with the germline J gene. The chain carries TRBV7-9 and TRBJ1-2, with TRBD1 as a possible D gene (6 bases). CDR3 length: 15 residues. From germline, CDR1 is SEHNR and CDR2 FQNEAQ (reference sequence). V lost 2 bases and J lost 4, with 14 bases in between. The sequenced CDR3 bases are TGTGCCAGCAGCTTATCCCAGACAGGAAGCTATGGC. Translating it yields CASSLSQTGSYG. In full, the CDR3 reads CASSLSQTGSYGYTF.

The CDR3 reads CSARDWDRSETQYF. The DNA read from the CDR3 is TGCAGTGCTAGAGACTGGGACAGGTCGGAGACC. The J gene is TRBJ2-5, the V gene TRBV20-1; 8 bases match TRBD1. The read stops 3 residues short of the end of the CDR3; the missing end is completed from the germline J gene. V lost 0 bases and J lost 5; bases outside the gene matches: 5. Germline CDR1 reads DFQATT; CDR2 reads SNEGSKA (reference sequence). The CDR3 sequence is 14 residues long.

A word on this clone: The sequence runs out 3 residues before the end of the CDR3; the remainder is reconstructed from the germline J gene. This sequence joins TRBV14 and TRBJ2-7, with 7 nucleotides matching TRBD1. Per germline, CDR1 SGHDN and CDR2 FVKESK. This CDR3 spans 15 amino acids. V gave up 4 bases and J gave up 2 bases; unmatched junction bases: 8. The covered CDR3 bases are TGTGCCAGCAGCCCCCGGACAGGAAAAGCCTACGAG. Its translation: CASSPRTGKAYE. The entire CDR3 is CASSPRTGKAYEQYF.